What follows are 8 T cell receptor beta chains derived from one specimen sequenced in a study of blood T cells in healthy people across ages. The authors ran a second PCR of about 7 to 12 cycles using a sample-barcoded 5' primer and a J-beta primer mix. In TCRdb, the 5' RACE reads were re-called with MiXCR into one record per CDR3 protein. The sample has 1.8 million or so distinct CDR3 sequences; about two fifths are singletons. The material sequenced was blood. The receptors derive from a human donor in good health.

The chain recombines TRBV29-1 with TRBJ2-1, with a tentative D call TRBD1 (7 bases). The CDR3 spans 11 residues. The V end was cut by 3 bases, the J end by 13 bases, with 13 bases between. The germline gives CDR1 SQVTM, CDR2 ANQGSEA. CDR3 in DNA: TGCAGCGTTGACAGGGGGGAGACCCAGTTCTTC. It encodes CSVDRGETQFF.

This clonotype has more than one count but fewer than ten. V gene TRBV10-3 combines with J gene TRBJ2-1, with 9 bases identical to TRBD2. Losses at the gene ends were 3 bases for V and 0 bases for J; bases not matched to a gene: 9. The germline gives CDR1 ENHRY, CDR2 SYGVKD. This CDR3 is built from 18 residues. The CDR3 DNA is TGTGCCATCAGTGACCCAGCGGGGGGACATAGCTCCTACAATGAGCAGTTCTTC. Translating gives CAISDPAGGHSSYNEQFF.

The gene calls are TRBV20-1 and TRBJ2-1; weak D call: TRBD2 (6 bases). Germline V gene sequence: CDR1 DFQATT, CDR2 SNEGSKA (reference sequence). The CDR3 loop spans 12 amino acids. Deletions cut 6 bases from V and 7 bases from J, with 13 bases between. The CDR3, as DNA: TGCAGTGCCCCTCGAGGGAGGAATGAGCAGTTCTTC. Residues: CSAPRGRNEQFF.

CDR3 coding DNA: TGCGCCAGCAGCTGGGACATCCAAGAGACCCAGTACTTC. Amino acids: CASSWDIQETQYF. The chain combines TRBV5-1 with TRBJ2-5; TRBD1 might be the D (6 bases). Germline V lookup: CDR1 SGHRS, CDR2 YFSETQ. The CDR3 length is 13 residues. V was trimmed by 3 bases and J by 1 base, leaving 7 bases between them.

This chain joins TRBV28 and TRBJ1-5, with D perhaps matching TRBD1 (5 bases). Germline values: CDR1 MDHEN, CDR2 SYDVKM. Trimming left V 5 bases short and J 4 bases short, with 15 bases between. CDR3 length equals 15 residues. The CDR3 region has the DNA TGTGCCAGCAGTCCCTCGGGACGGAGTAATCAGCCCCAGCATTTT. This sequence encodes CASSPSGRSNQPQHF. Variable domain in full (rest from reference TRBV28 and TRBJ1-5): DVKVTQSSRYLVKRTGEKVFLECVQDMDHENMFWYRQDPGLGLRLIYFSYDVKMKEKGDIPEGYSVSREKKERFSLILESASTNQTSMYLCASSPSGRSNQPQHFGDGTRLSIL.

V and J are TRBV4-3 and TRBJ2-3; TRBD2 aligns across 11 bases. The CDR3 totals 20 residues. Germline CDR1 is LGHNA and CDR2 is YSLEER. Losses at the gene ends were 0 bases for V and 3 bases for J; bases not matched to a gene: 14. The CDR3 DNA is TGCGCCAGCAGCCAAGATCACCTAGCGGGGGGATTACAAGGGACAGATACGCAGTATTTT. It codes for CASSQDHLAGGLQGTDTQYF.

In its sample, this clonotype was seen a few times. This CDR3 reads CASSLDQGVGYGYTF. The CDR3 DNA sequence: TGCGCCAGCAGCTTGGATCAGGGCGTAGGCTATGGCTACACCTTC. This chain uses TRBV5-1 with TRBJ1-2; possible D gene TRBD1, 5 bases. CDR1 and CDR2 (germline): SGHRS, YFSETQ. This CDR3 is built from 15 residues. The V gene lost 0 bases and the J gene lost 4 bases, with 13 bases spanning the gap. Looking up the rest from reference TRBV5-1 and TRBJ1-2 gives the full variable domain: KAGVTQTPRYLIKTRGQQVTLSCSPISGHRSVSWYQQTPGQGLQFLFEYFSETQRNKGNFPGRFSGRQFSNSRSEMNVSTLELGDSALYLCASSLDQGVGYGYTFGSGTRLTVV.

This clonotype appeared a few times. The rearrangement uses TRBV20-1 and TRBJ2-1, with TRBD2 matching over 10 bases. Germline-derived CDR1 and CDR2 are DFQATT and SNEGSKA (reference sequence). V trimming: 7 bases; J trimming: 0 bases; junction bases outside the gene matches: 3. The CDR3 is made up of 14 amino acids. CDR3 protein: CSGSGGDSYNEQFF. The CDR3 bases are TGCAGTGGGAGCGGGGGGGACTCCTACAATGAGCAGTTCTTC.